Described below is a single TCR beta chain sequence and its context. This sample was taken from a study of blood T cell repertoires in COVID-19. Looking at the study overall: COVID-19 samples collected from the United States, Italy and Spain covered acute and convalescent phases.

CDR1 MNHEY and CDR2 SMNVEV come from the germline V gene (reference sequence). CDR3 length: 14 amino acids. The V and J ends lost 10 bases and 9 bases, in that order; junction bases with no gene match: 9. Authors' processing steps: Amplifying reference gene primers gave estimates of nucleated cell counts. Sequenced by immunoSEQ multiplex PCR; TCRdb stores in-frame clones only, minus some. V, J and clone size are those of that table, while D and trimming were read from the DNA. The table shows 30,000 to 50,000 clones, with around four fifths occurring only once. The TCR was taken from a man older than 75 with active or convalescent COVID-19. Input material: peripheral blood. V gene TRBV27 combines with J gene TRBJ2-1; 13 bases are shared with TRBD2. The CDR3 region is CATKTSGGSSEQFF. CDR3 nucleotides: TGTGCCACCAAGACTAGCGGGGGGTCGAGTGAGCAGTTCTTC.